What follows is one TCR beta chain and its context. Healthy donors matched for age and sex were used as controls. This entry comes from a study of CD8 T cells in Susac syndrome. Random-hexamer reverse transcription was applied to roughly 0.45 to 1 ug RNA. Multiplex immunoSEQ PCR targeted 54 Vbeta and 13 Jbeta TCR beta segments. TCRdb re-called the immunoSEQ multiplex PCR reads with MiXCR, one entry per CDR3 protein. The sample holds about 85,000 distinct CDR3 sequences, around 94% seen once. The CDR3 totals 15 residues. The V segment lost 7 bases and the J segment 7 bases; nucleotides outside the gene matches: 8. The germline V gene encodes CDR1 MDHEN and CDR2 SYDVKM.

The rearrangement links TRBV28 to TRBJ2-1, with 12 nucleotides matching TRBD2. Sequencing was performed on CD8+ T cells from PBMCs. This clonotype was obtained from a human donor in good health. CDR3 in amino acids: CASTPGTSGRNEQFF. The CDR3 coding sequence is TGTGCCAGCACCCCCGGGACTAGCGGGCGGAATGAGCAGTTCTTC.